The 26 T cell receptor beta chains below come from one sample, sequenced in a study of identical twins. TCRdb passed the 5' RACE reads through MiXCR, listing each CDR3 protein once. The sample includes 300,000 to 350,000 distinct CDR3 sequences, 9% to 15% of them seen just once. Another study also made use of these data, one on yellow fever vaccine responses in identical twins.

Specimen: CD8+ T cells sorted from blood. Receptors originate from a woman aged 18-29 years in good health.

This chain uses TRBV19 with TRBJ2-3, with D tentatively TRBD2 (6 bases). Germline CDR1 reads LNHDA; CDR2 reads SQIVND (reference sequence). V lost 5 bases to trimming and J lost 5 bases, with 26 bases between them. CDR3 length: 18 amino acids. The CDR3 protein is CASSAPLYAGKLRDTQYF. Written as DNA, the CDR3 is TGTGCCAGTAGTGCTCCCCTATACGCGGGGAAGTTGCGAGATACGCAGTATTTT.

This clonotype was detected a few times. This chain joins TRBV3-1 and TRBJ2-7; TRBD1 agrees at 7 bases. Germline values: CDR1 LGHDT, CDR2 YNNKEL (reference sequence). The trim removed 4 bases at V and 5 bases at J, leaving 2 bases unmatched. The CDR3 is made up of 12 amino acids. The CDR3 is CASSPTGNEQYF. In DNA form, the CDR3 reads TGTGCCAGCAGCCCGACAGGGAACGAGCAGTACTTC.

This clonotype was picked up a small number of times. CDR3 coding DNA: TGCAGTGCTACTCAGGGGGGTGGAAACACCATATATTTT. Protein: CSATQGGGNTIYF. This chain joins TRBV20-1 and TRBJ1-3; 7 bases agree with TRBD1. This CDR3 has 13 residues. The germline gives CDR1 DFQATT, CDR2 SNEGSKA (reference sequence). Trimming removed 4 bases from V and 3 bases from J; junction bases left unmatched: 3.

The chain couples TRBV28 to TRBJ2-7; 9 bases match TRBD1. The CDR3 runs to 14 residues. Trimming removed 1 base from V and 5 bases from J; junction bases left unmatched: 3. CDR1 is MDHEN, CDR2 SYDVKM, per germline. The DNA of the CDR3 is TGTGCCAGCAGTTTATACCGGACAGGGGACGAGCAGTACGTC. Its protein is CASSLYRTGDEQYV.

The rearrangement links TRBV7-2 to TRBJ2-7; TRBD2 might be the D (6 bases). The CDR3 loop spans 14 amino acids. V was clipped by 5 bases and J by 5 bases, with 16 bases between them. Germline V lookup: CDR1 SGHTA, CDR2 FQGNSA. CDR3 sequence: CASSPLRQRDEQYF. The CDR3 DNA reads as TGTGCCAGCAGCCCCCTTAGGCAGCGGGACGAGCAGTACTTC.

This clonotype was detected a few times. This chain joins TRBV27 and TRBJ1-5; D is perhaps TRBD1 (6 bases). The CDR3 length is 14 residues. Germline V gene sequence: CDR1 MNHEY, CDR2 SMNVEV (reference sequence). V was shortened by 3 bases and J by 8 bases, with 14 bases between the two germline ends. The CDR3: CASSFSGGSKPQHF. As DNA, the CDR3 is TGTGCCAGCAGTTTTTCTGGGGGCAGTAAGCCCCAGCATTTT.

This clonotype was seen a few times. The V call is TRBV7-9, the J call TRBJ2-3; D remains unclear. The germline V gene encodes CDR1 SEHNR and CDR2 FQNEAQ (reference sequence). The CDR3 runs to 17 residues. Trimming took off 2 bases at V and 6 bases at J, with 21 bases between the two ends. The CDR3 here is CASSLPPVRGTRDTQYF. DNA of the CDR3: TGTGCCAGCAGCTTACCCCCCGTACGAGGAACACGGGATACGCAGTATTTT.

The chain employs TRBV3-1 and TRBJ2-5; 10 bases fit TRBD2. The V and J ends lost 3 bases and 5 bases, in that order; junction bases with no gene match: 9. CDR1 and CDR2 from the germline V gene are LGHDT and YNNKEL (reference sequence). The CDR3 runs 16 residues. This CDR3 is CASSHTGTSDWETQYF. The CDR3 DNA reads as TGTGCCAGCAGCCACACCGGGACTAGCGATTGGGAGACCCAGTACTTC.

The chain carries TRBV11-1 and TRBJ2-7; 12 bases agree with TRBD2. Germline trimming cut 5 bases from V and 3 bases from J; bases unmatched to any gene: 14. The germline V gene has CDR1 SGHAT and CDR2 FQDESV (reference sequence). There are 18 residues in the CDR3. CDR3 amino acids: CASSPDTTSGRGRYEQYF. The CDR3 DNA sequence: TGTGCCAGCAGCCCAGACACGACTAGCGGGAGAGGCCGCTACGAGCAGTACTTC.

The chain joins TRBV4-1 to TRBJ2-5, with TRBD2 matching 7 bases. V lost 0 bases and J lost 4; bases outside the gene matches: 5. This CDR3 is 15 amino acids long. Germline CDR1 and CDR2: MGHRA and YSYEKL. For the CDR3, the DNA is TGCGCCAGCAGCCAAGATGTGGGAGGGCCAGAGACCCAGTACTTC. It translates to CASSQDVGGPETQYF.

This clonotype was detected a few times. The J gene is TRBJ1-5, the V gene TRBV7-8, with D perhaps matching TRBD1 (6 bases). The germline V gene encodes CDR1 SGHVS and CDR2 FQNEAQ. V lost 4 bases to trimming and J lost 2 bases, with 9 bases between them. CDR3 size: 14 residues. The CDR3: CASSSRQGNQPQHF. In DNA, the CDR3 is TGTGCCAGCAGCTCCAGACAGGGCAATCAGCCCCAGCATTTT.

CDR3 loop: CASSPNSGEETQYF. The CDR3 DNA follows: TGCGCCAGCAGCCCAAATAGCGGGGAAGAGACCCAGTACTTC. This chain uses TRBV5-1 with TRBJ2-5; 8 bases are shared with TRBD2. The J segment lost 3 bases and the V segment lost 4 bases, leaving 5 bases of the junction unmatched. CDR1 and CDR2 (germline): SGHRS, YFSETQ. This CDR3 spans 14 amino acids.

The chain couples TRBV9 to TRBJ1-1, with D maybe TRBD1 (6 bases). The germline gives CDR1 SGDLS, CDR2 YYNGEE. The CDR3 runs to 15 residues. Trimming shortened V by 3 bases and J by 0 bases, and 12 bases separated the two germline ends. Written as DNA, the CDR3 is TGTGCCAGCAGCGCCCGGGACACATTGAACACTGAAGCTTTCTTT. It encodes CASSARDTLNTEAFF.

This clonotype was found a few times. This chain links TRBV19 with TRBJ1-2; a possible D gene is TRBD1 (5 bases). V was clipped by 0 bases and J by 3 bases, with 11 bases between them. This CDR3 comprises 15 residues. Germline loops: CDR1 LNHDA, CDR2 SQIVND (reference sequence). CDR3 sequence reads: CASSIDRGTYYGYTF. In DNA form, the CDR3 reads TGTGCCAGTAGTATAGATCGCGGGACTTACTATGGCTACACCTTC. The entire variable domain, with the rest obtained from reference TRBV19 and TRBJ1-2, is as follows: DGGITQSPKYLFRKEGQNVTLSCEQNLNHDAMYWYRQDPGQGLRLIYYSQIVNDFQKGDIAEGYSVSREKKESFPLTVTSAQKNPTAFYLCASSIDRGTYYGYTFGSGTRLTVV.

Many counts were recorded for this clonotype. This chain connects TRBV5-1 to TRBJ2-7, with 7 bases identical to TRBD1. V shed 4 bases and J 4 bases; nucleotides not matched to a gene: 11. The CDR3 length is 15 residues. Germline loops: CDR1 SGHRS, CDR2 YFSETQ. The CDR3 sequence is CASSRLLRGLYEQYF. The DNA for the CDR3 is TGCGCCAGCAGCCGTCTTCTGAGGGGGCTTTACGAGCAGTACTTC. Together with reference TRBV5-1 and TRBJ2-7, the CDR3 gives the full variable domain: KAGVTQTPRYLIKTRGQQVTLSCSPISGHRSVSWYQQTPGQGLQFLFEYFSETQRNKGNFPGRFSGRQFSNSRSEMNVSTLELGDSALYLCASSRLLRGLYEQYFGPGTRLTVT.

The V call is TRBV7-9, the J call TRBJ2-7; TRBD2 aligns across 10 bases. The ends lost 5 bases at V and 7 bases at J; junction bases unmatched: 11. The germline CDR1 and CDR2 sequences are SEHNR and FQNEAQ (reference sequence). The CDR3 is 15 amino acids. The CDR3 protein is CASSALAGNSGEQYF. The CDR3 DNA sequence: TGTGCCAGCAGCGCACTAGCGGGAAATTCTGGGGAGCAGTACTTC.

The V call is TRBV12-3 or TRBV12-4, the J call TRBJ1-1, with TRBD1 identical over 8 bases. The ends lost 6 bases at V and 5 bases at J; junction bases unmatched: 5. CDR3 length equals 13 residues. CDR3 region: CASRAGGYTEAFF. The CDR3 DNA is TGTGCCAGCAGAGCAGGGGGCTATACTGAAGCTTTCTTT.

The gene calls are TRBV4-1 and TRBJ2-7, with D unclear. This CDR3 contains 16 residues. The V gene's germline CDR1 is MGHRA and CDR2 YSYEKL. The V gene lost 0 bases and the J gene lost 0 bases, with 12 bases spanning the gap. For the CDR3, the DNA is TGCGCCAGCAGCCAAGAAGTCGGAGATCTCTCCTACGAGCAGTACTTC. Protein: CASSQEVGDLSYEQYF.

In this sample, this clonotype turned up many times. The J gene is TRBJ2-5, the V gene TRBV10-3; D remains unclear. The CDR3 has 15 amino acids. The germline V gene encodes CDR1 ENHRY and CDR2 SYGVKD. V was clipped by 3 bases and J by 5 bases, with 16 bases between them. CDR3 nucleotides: TGTGCCATCAGTGACTATCGCGTGGCCGGGGAGACCCAGTACTTC. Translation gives CAISDYRVAGETQYF.

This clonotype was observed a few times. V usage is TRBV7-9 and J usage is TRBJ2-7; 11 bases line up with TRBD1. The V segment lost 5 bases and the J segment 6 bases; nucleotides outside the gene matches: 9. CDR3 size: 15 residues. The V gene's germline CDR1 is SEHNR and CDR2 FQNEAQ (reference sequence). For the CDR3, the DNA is TGTGCCAGCAGCCAGGGACAGGGGGATCGAGTCGAGCAGTACTTC. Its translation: CASSQGQGDRVEQYF.

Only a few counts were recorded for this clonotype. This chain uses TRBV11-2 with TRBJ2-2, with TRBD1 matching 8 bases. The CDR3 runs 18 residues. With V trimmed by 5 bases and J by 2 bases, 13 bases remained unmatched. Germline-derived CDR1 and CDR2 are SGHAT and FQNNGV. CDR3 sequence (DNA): TGTGCCAGCAGCAACAAATTAGCCGGGACAGGAAACACCGGGGAGCTGTTTTTT. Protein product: CASSNKLAGTGNTGELFF.

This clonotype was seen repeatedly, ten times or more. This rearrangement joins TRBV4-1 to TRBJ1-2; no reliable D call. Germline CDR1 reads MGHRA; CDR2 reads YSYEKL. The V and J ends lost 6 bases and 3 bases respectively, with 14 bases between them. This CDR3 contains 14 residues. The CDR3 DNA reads TGCGCCAGCAGTTCCCAGACTGGAGACTATGGCTACACCTTC. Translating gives CASSSQTGDYGYTF.

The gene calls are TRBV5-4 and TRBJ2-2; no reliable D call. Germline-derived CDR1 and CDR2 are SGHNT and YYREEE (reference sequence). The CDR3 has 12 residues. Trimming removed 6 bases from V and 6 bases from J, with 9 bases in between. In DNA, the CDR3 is TGTGCCAGCACAGGACGACCCGGGGAGCTGTTTTTT. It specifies CASTGRPGELFF.

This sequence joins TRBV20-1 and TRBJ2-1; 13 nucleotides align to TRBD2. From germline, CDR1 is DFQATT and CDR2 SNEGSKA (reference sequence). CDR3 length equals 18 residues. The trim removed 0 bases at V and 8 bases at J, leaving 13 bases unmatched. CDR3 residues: CSARDLRVGLAGAYEQFF. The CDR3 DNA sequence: TGCAGTGCTAGAGATCTACGGGTAGGACTAGCGGGAGCTTATGAGCAGTTCTTC.

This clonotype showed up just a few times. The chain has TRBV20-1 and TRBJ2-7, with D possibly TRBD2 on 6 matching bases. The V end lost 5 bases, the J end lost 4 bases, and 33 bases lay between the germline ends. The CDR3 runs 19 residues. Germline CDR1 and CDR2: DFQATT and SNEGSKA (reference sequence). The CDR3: CSAQGGMGDLPDQGYEQYF. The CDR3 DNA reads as TGCAGTGCTCAAGGCGGGATGGGCGATCTCCCGGACCAAGGATACGAGCAGTACTTC.

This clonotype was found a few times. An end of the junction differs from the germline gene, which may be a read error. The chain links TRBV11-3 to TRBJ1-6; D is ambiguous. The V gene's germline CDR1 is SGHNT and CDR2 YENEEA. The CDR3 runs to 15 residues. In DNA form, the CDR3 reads TGTGCCAGCACCTTAAAGTGGCAGATTAATTCACCCCTCCACTTT. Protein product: CASTLKWQINSPLHF.